One T cell receptor beta chain is described in this entry. Its target is unknown. The CDR3 has 17 amino acids. Germline loops: CDR1 MNHNS, CDR2 SASEGT. V lost 1 base and J lost 3, with 18 bases in between. The sample comes from a study of PD-1 blockade in mismatch repair-deficient tumors. Study conclusions and caveats: Tumor-resident clones, often absent from pretreatment blood, expanded after pembrolizumab and then contracted.

TCRdb's copy holds only in-frame clones and misses some; the assay was immunoSEQ multiplex PCR. The sample holds tens of thousands of clones, 80% to 90% seen once. Mismatch repair deficiency was confirmed in all patients, by PCR or immunohistochemistry. The input for sequencing was peripheral blood, taken 44 weeks after starting pembrolizumab. The chain is built from TRBV6-1 and TRBJ1-1; the D gene is possibly TRBD1 (6 bases). The sequence was collected from an adult with mismatch repair-deficient cancer. This CDR3 is CASSEGRGGEVDTEAFF. The DNA for the CDR3 is TGTGCCAGCAGTGAAGGGAGGGGGGGGGAGGTAGACACTGAAGCTTTCTTT.